The sequence of this T cell receptor beta chain was determined in a study of T cell responses to AZD1222 COVID-19 vaccine. At the level of the study: Second-dose groups at about 4 or about 12 weeks were pooled. The study, taken as a whole, reports: At baseline, seropositivity was found in only a handful of AZD1222 recipients. Among the donors, most were white British and more were female, and clonal diversity was possibly underestimated. Unmutated variant regions reportedly attract nearly half of all spike-specific TCRs.

Germline assignment: CDR1 SEHNR and CDR2 FQNEAQ (reference sequence). The CDR3 has 15 amino acids. Trimming cost V 7 bases and J 2 bases, with 18 bases left between them. Assay: immunoSEQ multiplex PCR; the TCRdb copy retains only in-frame clones and omits some. The sample includes approximately 110,000 clones, about 90% of them seen just once. This clone was observed a few times. Antigen: not known. The chain carries TRBV7-9 and TRBJ2-7; D possibly corresponds to TRBD2 (5 bases). This clonotype was obtained from an adult in good health. The sample consisted of peripheral blood, taken on day 0 of AZD1222 vaccination. The chain's CDR3 is CASTSADSIPYEQYF. CDR3 DNA sequence: TGTGCCAGCACCTCGGCGGACTCCATCCCCTACGAGCAGTACTTC.